The TCR beta chain under discussion was sequenced for a study of identical twins. Study observations and caveats: The study based its conclusions on cross-sectional statistical analysis and did not follow the same donors.

The CDR3 extends over 15 amino acids. From germline, CDR1 is MNHEY and CDR2 SVGEGT. With 5 bases clipped from V and 8 bases from J, the junction kept 6 bases outside the gene matches. This clonotype showed up just a few times. Its antigen is undetermined. TCRdb redid the calling of the 5' RACE reads with MiXCR, one entry per CDR3 protein. The sample yields about 480,000 distinct CDR3 sequences, approximately 15% seen once. These data were also filed under a second study, of yellow fever vaccine responses in identical twins.

This clonotype was obtained from a young woman in good health. Material: CD4+ T cells sorted from blood. The V call is TRBV6-2 or TRBV6-3, the J call TRBJ2-2; 12 bases fit TRBD2. CDR3 DNA sequence: TGTGCCAGCAGTCCGACTAGCGGGAGTTTAGGGGAGCTGTTTTTT. The encoded protein is CASSPTSGSLGELFF.